The 10 T cell receptor beta chains listed next were all sequenced from one sample in a study of T-cell memory formation after mild COVID-19. From the 5' RACE reads, TCRdb called clonotypes with MiXCR, one entry per CDR3 protein. The sample carries around 99,000 distinct CDR3 sequences, around 14% recorded once. Specimen: PBMCs or a T cell subset sorted from them (not recorded which). The receptors derive from a young man who had mild COVID-19 (a few samples of this study predate the infection). Cell type and time point are not known.

This clonotype was recorded a few times. The chain combines TRBV7-9 with TRBJ1-5; 8 bases match TRBD1. Germline trimming cut 4 bases from V and 5 bases from J; bases unmatched to any gene: 4. The CDR3 runs to 14 residues. Germline assignment: CDR1 SEHNR and CDR2 FQNEAQ (reference sequence). The CDR3 nucleotides are TGTGCCAGCAGCTCGATGACAGGGGATCAGCCCCAGCATTTT. Translated, it gives CASSSMTGDQPQHF.

At least ten counts were recorded for this clonotype. The chain is built from TRBV19 and TRBJ2-5; 9 bases line up with TRBD1. The CDR3 is made up of 14 amino acids. Germline CDR1 reads LNHDA; CDR2 reads SQIVND (reference sequence). J was trimmed by 4 bases and V by 2 bases; bases with no gene match: 2. CDR3 region: CASSITGGGETQYF. Here the CDR3 DNA reads TGTGCCAGTAGTATAACAGGGGGCGGAGAGACCCAGTACTTC.

This chain connects TRBV12-3 or TRBV12-4 to TRBJ2-1; D remains unclear. This CDR3 is built from 11 residues. The V end lost 5 bases, the J end lost 7 bases, and 6 bases lay between the germline ends. Here the CDR3 DNA reads TGTGCCAGCAGTGTTAGTAATGAGCAGTTCTTC. Its protein is CASSVSNEQFF.

This chain links TRBV6-5 with TRBJ1-1; unclear D gene. The germline V gene has CDR1 MNHEY and CDR2 SVGAGI. There are 13 residues in the CDR3. The ends were cut back, 7 bases at V and 8 bases at J, with 17 bases in the middle. The CDR3 loop reads CASTLRPSSEAFF. The CDR3 region has the DNA TGTGCCAGCACTTTACGGCCCTCTTCCGAAGCTTTCTTT.

The chain uses TRBV20-1 and TRBJ2-5, with 7 positions matching TRBD2. The J segment lost 8 bases and the V segment lost 0 bases, leaving 18 bases of the junction unmatched. CDR3 length: 17 residues. Germline V gives CDR1 DFQATT, CDR2 SNEGSKA (reference sequence). CDR3 DNA sequence: TGCAGTGCTAGAGACGCCAAGGCAAATTGGGGAGGGAGAACCCAGTACTTC. This codes for CSARDAKANWGGRTQYF.

The V gene is TRBV4-3, the J gene TRBJ2-7; perhaps TRBD2 as D (5 bases). Germline CDR1 LGHNA, CDR2 YSLEER. The CDR3 sequence is 16 residues long. The germline V and J ends were trimmed by 4 bases and 3 bases, with 19 bases remaining between them. CDR3 sequence: CASSPPETQRNYEQYV. CDR3 nucleotides: TGCGCCAGCAGCCCCCCAGAGACCCAGCGGAACTACGAGCAGTACGTC.

This clonotype occurred a few times. The chain combines TRBV4-1 with TRBJ2-5, with D unresolved. V was pared by 0 bases and J by 5 bases, with 19 bases between. The CDR3 length is 17 residues. In germline, CDR1 is MGHRA, CDR2 YSYEKL. The CDR3 spells CASSQDLAPESWETQYF. In DNA, the CDR3 is TGCGCCAGCAGCCAAGATCTGGCCCCTGAGTCCTGGGAGACCCAGTACTTC.

The table lists this clonotype with many counts. V gene TRBV11-2 combines with J gene TRBJ2-1; possible D gene TRBD2, 5 bases. This CDR3 has 15 residues. Germline V CDR1 and CDR2: SGHAT, FQNNGV. V dropped 1 base and J dropped 5 bases, with 12 bases sitting between them. CDR3 DNA sequence: TGTGCCAGCAGCTTAGGCCACTCGCGGGACAATGAGCAGTTCTTC. Translation gives CASSLGHSRDNEQFF.

This clonotype was found a few times. The V and J genes are TRBV11-2 and TRBJ2-3, with 10 nucleotides matching TRBD2. The junction had 5 bases not matched to a gene; V was cut back by 2 bases and J by 3 bases. Germline CDR1 reads SGHAT; CDR2 reads FQNNGV. This CDR3 region has 16 residues. This chain's CDR3 is CASSLLAGDLTDTQYF. CDR3 sequence (DNA): TGTGCCAGCAGCTTACTAGCGGGGGACTTAACAGATACGCAGTATTTT.

This clonotype has more than one count but fewer than ten. V and J are TRBV27 and TRBJ2-7; D may match TRBD1 or TRBD2 (5 bases each). Deletions cut 8 bases from V and 0 bases from J, with 11 bases between. Germline lookup yields CDR1 MNHEY and CDR2 SMNVEV (reference sequence). There are 13 residues in the CDR3. The CDR3 spells CASRLGASYEQYF. The CDR3 DNA is TGTGCCAGCCGCCTCGGGGCCTCCTACGAGCAGTACTTC.